This T cell receptor (beta chain) was found in a study of blood T cell repertoires in COVID-19. Authors' processing steps: Amplified reference gene primers provided the basis for estimating nucleated cell counts. Assay: immunoSEQ multiplex PCR; the TCRdb copy retains only in-frame clones and omits some. D and trimming were read from the DNA, whereas the V and J calls and clone size are those reported in that table. The sample contains over 200,000 clones, 89% of which appear only once. The length of the CDR3 is 14 residues. Deletions cut 2 bases from V and 1 base from J, with 8 bases between. The germline V gene has CDR1 MNHNY and CDR2 SVGAGI (reference sequence).

This receptor was taken from a woman in her forties with acute or convalescent COVID-19. This rearrangement joins TRBV6-6 to TRBJ1-1; D unresolved. Input material: peripheral blood. As DNA, the CDR3 is TGTGCCAGCAGTTACGGTGCAGGGAACACTGAAGCTTTCTTT. Amino acids: CASSYGAGNTEAFF.